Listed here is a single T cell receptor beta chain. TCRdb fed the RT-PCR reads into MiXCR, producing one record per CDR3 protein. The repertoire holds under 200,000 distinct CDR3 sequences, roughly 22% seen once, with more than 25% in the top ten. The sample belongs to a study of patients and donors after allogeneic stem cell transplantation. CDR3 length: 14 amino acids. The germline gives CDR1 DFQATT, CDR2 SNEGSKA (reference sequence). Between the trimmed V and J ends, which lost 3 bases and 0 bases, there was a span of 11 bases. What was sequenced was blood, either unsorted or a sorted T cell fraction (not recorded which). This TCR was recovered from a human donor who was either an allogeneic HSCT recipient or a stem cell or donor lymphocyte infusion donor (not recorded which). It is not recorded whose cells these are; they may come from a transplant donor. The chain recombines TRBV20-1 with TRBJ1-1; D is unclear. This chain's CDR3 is CSASRGRLNTEAFF. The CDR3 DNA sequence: TGCAGTGCTAGTAGAGGCAGATTGAACACTGAAGCTTTCTTT.